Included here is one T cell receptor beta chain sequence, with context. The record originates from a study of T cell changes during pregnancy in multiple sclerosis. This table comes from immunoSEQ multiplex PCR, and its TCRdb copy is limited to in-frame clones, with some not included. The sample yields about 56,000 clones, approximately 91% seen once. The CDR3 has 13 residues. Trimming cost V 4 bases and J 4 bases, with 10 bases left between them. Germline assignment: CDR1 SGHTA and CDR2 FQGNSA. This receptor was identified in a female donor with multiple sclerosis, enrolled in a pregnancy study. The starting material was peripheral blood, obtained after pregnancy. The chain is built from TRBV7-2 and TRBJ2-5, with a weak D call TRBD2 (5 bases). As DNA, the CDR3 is TGTGCCAGCAGCTGGCTTGGGAGAGAGACCCAGTACTTC. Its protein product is CASSWLGRETQYF.